The clone carrying this TCR beta chain was detected ten times or more. The antigen is undetermined. TCRdb fed the reads into MiXCR, producing one record per CDR3 protein. This table holds approximately 89,000 distinct CDR3 sequences, 24% found once. This entry is derived from a study of T cell repertoires in cytomegalovirus infection. Study-wide results and caveats: The cumulative frequency of public TCR beta families distinguished individuals who carried CMV together with the relevant HLA.

This CDR3 comprises 18 residues. Germline V lookup: CDR1 SGHTA, CDR2 FQGTGA. V dropped 5 bases and J dropped 5; count of bases not matched to a gene: 10. The chain uses TRBV7-3 and TRBJ2-1; 15 bases align to TRBD2. The source is a human donor in good health (CMV status not recorded). Some clones in this sample may be carry-over from other donors' samples. The sample in question was CD8+ T cells from cultured PBMCs, obtained from culture after CMV antigen stimulation. DNA for the CDR3: TGTGCCAGCAGCCCATTGGGACTAGCGGGGGGATACAACAATGAGCAGTTCTTC. Its translation: CASSPLGLAGGYNNEQFF.